The source of this T cell receptor (beta chain) is a study of T cells in Graves' hyperthyroidism and ophthalmopathy. The study's findings and limits: Most thyroid clonotypes that were expanded above 0.001 also turned up in blood.

Patients between 18 and 65 years old had hyperthyroidism, newly diagnosed and lasting under 2 months. Patients with uncontrolled infections, other autoimmune diseases, pregnancy or lactation were excluded. Thyroid ultrasound, orbital computed tomography, clinical symptoms, and serum thyroxine and TRAb underpinned diagnoses. Researchers took RNA transcripts and amplified the TCR beta CDR3 regions from them. RT-PCR in the first round (using the HTBI primer set) targeted the TCR CDR3. From the multiplex PCR reads, TCRdb called clonotypes with MiXCR, one entry per CDR3 protein. In the table there are about 500,000 distinct CDR3 sequences, approximately 15% of which are singletons. Concerning this clonotype: Its antigen is currently unknown.

The sequenced sample consisted of blood. The source is a woman between 18 and 29 years old with Graves' hyperthyroidism.

The chain's CDR3 is CASSPGQAANTEAFF. CDR3 DNA sequence: TGCGCCAGCAGCCCTGGTCAGGCGGCGAACACTGAAGCTTTCTTT. V gene TRBV5-1 combines with J gene TRBJ1-1; D gene ambiguous. V was pared by 4 bases and J by 1 base, with 14 bases between. The CDR3 sequence is 15 residues long. Germline CDR1 reads SGHRS; CDR2 reads YFSETQ.